Following are 8 T cell receptor beta chains from one sample sequenced in a study of shared clonotypes between healthy human individuals. Sequenced by immunoSEQ multiplex PCR; TCRdb stores in-frame clones only, minus some. This table has about 510,000 clones, 90% to 96% appearing once. The sequenced sample was naive CD4+ T cells sorted from blood. Subset noted: CD45RA+ positively selected. The receptors come from a woman in her twenties or thirties in good health.

The rearrangement uses TRBV19 and TRBJ1-4; D might be TRBD1 (5 bases). This CDR3 region has 14 residues. Germline V gene sequence: CDR1 LNHDA, CDR2 SQIVND (reference sequence). With 6 bases removed from V and 0 bases from J, the gap between germline ends came to 8 bases. Here the CDR3 DNA reads TGTGCCAGTAGCACGACAGCAACTAATGAAAAACTGTTTTTT. It yields the protein CASSTTATNEKLFF.

The rearrangement uses TRBV14 and TRBJ2-2, with TRBD2 as a possible D gene (5 bases). The V end lost 4 bases, the J end lost 8 bases, and 17 bases lay between the germline ends. The CDR3 spans 15 residues. The V gene's germline CDR1 is SGHDN and CDR2 FVKESK. The DNA of the CDR3 is TGTGCCAGCAGCCCCCGGGCCCCTGGGAGTGGGGAGCTGTTTTTT. It yields the protein CASSPRAPGSGELFF.

The CDR3 sequence is CASSLDQGATSQPQHF. Written as DNA, the CDR3 is TGTGCCAGCAGCTTAGACCAGGGGGCGACAAGTCAGCCCCAGCATTTT. This rearrangement joins TRBV7-8 to TRBJ1-5, with 8 positions matching TRBD1. Germline V gene data show CDR1 as SGHVS and CDR2 as FQNEAQ. This CDR3 region has 16 residues. V gave up 1 base and J gave up 6 bases; unmatched junction bases: 8.

Notes on this clone: Other DNA variants within this sample encode the same CDR3. The chain is built from TRBV6-5 and TRBJ1-1; D is undetermined. Germline CDR1 reads MNHEY; CDR2 reads SVGAGI. The CDR3 extends over 15 amino acids. V was cut by 0 bases and J by 1 base, with 9 bases left in between. The DNA for the CDR3 is TGTGCCAGCAGTTACTCCCGGGTCGGGAACACTGAAGCTTTCTTT. The encoded protein is CASSYSRVGNTEAFF.

The V and J genes are TRBV7-2 and TRBJ1-3; D unresolved. The CDR3 contains 15 residues. Per the germline V gene, CDR1 is SGHTA and CDR2 is FQGNSA. Trimming stripped 2 bases from V and 0 bases from J, with 8 bases between. DNA for the CDR3: TGTGCCAGCAGCTTAACACAGAGCTCTGGAAACACCATATATTTT. Its protein is CASSLTQSSGNTIYF.

The rearrangement uses TRBV15 and TRBJ1-3, with D unresolved. The CDR3 is made up of 15 amino acids. Per germline, CDR1 LNHNV and CDR2 YYDKDF (reference sequence). Trimming left V 1 base short and J 4 bases short, with 11 bases between. CDR3 sequence reads: CATSRAGRVGNTIYF. In DNA form, the CDR3 reads TGTGCCACCAGCAGAGCCGGCCGGGTCGGAAACACCATATATTTT.

V usage is TRBV7-6 and J usage is TRBJ2-7, with D unresolved. V shed 5 bases and J shed 6 bases, with 14 bases lying between them. Germline CDR1 and CDR2: SGHVS and FNYEAQ. The CDR3 length is 13 residues. The CDR3, as DNA: TGTGCCAGCAGCCCGACCGTGTGGGTCGAGCAGTACTTC. Protein product: CASSPTVWVEQYF. The full variable domain, rest sourced from reference TRBV7-6 and TRBJ2-7, is GAGVSQSPRYKVTKRGQDVALRCDPISGHVSLYWYRQALGQGPEFLTYFNYEAQQDKSGLPNDRFSAERPEGSISTLTIQRTEQRDSAMYRCASSPTVWVEQYFGPGTRLTVT.

V gene TRBV7-9 combines with J gene TRBJ2-7; maybe TRBD2 (5 bases). Trimming left V 5 bases short and J 7 bases short, with 15 bases between. Per the germline V gene, CDR1 is SEHNR and CDR2 is FQNEAQ (reference sequence). The CDR3 totals 13 residues. DNA for the CDR3: TGTGCCAGCAGCCAAGCCGGGCCGGGAGAGCAGTACTTC. This encodes CASSQAGPGEQYF.